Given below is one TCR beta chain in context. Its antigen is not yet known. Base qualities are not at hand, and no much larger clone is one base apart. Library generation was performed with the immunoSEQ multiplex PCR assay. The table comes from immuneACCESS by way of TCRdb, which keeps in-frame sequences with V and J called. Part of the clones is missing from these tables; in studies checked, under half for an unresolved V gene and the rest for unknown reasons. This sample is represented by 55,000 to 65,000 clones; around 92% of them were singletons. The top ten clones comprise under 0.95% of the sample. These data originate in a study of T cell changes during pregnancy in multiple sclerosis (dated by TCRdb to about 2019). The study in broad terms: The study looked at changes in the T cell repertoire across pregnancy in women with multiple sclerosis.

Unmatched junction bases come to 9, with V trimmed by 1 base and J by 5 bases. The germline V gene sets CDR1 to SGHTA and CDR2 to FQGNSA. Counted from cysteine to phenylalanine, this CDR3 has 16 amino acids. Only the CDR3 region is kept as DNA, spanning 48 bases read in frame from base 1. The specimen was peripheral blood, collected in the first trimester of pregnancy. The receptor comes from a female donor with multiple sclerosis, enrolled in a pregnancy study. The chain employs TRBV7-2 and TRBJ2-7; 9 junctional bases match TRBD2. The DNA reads TGTGCCAGCAGCTTAGTGGGCGGGGGGGCCTTCCACGAGCAGTACTTC. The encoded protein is CASSLVGGGAFHEQYF.